The 12 T cell receptor beta chains below were found in one sample sequenced in a study of shared clonotypes between healthy human individuals (dated by TCRdb to about 2020). Preparation of the library involved the immunoSEQ multiplex PCR assay. Not all clones reach the TCRdb copy of this immuneACCESS table, which keeps in-frame sequences only. Checked studies attribute under half of the gap to unresolved V genes and leave the rest unexplained. This sample holds about 2.4 million clones; roughly nine tenths were observed only once. The ten largest clones represent around 0.14% of the sample. Sequences were obtained from naive CD4+ T cells sorted from blood. Explained via the paper, the cell subset or site label denotes: CD45RA+ positively selected. The source is a man aged 18-30 years in good health.

Note on this clone: The identical CDR3 is also encoded by other nucleotide sequences in the sample. The genes are TRBV5-1 and TRBJ1-4; no definite D call. The CDR3 length is 15 residues. In germline, CDR1 is SGHRS, CDR2 YFSETQ. V lost 1 base, J lost 0 bases, and 7 bases lay in between. Here the CDR3 reads CASSLSGTTNEKLFF. CDR3 in DNA: TGCGCCAGCAGCTTGAGCGGAACAACTAATGAAAAACTGTTTTTT.

The V and J genes are TRBV2 and TRBJ2-5; D is unclear. The CDR3 is 14 amino acids. V was pared by 3 bases and J by 13 bases, with 21 bases between. Germline values: CDR1 SNHLY, CDR2 FYNNEI. The CDR3, as DNA: TGTGCCAGCAGTGATCTTGGGCGGTCCCACCCGGGGTACTTC. This codes for CASSDLGRSHPGYF.

The chain has TRBV23-1 and TRBJ2-7, with no clear D. TRBV23-1 is flagged as an ORF with uncertain function. The CDR3 is 19 amino acids. Trimming removed 1 base from V and 1 base from J, with 23 bases in between. CDR3 loop: CASSQFPGSGKLISYEQYF. For the CDR3, the DNA is TGCGCCAGCAGTCAATTTCCGGGCAGTGGGAAATTGATATCCTACGAGCAGTACTTC.

The chain carries TRBV6-6 and TRBJ2-2; the D gene is possibly TRBD2 (5 bases). The V end lost 4 bases, the J end lost 4 bases, and 13 bases lay between the germline ends. Germline V gene lookup returns CDR1 MNHNY and CDR2 SVGAGI (reference sequence). This CDR3 has 15 amino acids. The CDR3 nucleotides read TGTGCCAGCAGTTCCCACCGGGGTGGCACCGGGGAGCTGTTTTTT. Its protein product is CASSSHRGGTGELFF.

Comments on this clone: Other DNA sequences from this sample encode an identical CDR3 as well. J is TRBJ1-2 and V is TRBV6-5; D might be TRBD1 (5 bases). Germline V CDR1 and CDR2: MNHEY, SVGAGI. This CDR3 is built from 14 residues. The germline V and J ends were trimmed by 4 bases and 3 bases, with 12 bases remaining between them. CDR3 sequence reads: CASSSGGLDYGYTF. Here the CDR3 DNA reads TGTGCCAGCAGTTCCGGGGGACTCGACTATGGCTACACCTTC.

V and J are TRBV14 and TRBJ2-1; D might be TRBD1 (6 bases). Germline lookup yields CDR1 SGHDN and CDR2 FVKESK. The length of the CDR3 is 14 residues. Trimming cost V 0 bases and J 10 bases, with 13 bases left between them. The CDR3, as DNA: TGTGCCAGCAGCCAAGATGTAGGGGGTCGGGAGCAGTTCTTC. Translation: CASSQDVGGREQFF.

This clone was counted a single time. The rearrangement uses TRBV28 and TRBJ1-5; no clear D gene. The CDR3 totals 14 residues. The germline gives CDR1 MDHEN, CDR2 SYDVKM. V lost 3 bases and J lost 2, with 8 bases in between. The CDR3 reads CASSFELRNQPQHF. Written as DNA, the CDR3 is TGTGCCAGCAGTTTCGAGCTACGCAATCAGCCCCAGCATTTT.

V gene TRBV6-5 combines with J gene TRBJ1-2; D call uncertain. Germline V gives CDR1 MNHEY, CDR2 SVGAGI. CDR3 size: 12 residues. V was cut by 8 bases and J by 4 bases, with 11 bases left in between. The CDR3 nucleotides read TGTGCCAGCGGTCGGAAGCCCTATGGCTACACCTTC. Translated: CASGRKPYGYTF.

This clone appeared a single time. The chain links TRBV18 to TRBJ2-5; 13 nucleotides agree with TRBD2. This CDR3 has 15 amino acids. Losses at the gene ends were 2 bases for V and 4 bases for J; bases not matched to a gene: 1. CDR1 KGHSH and CDR2 LQKENI come from the germline V gene. The CDR3 region has the DNA TGTGCCAGCTCACCAAGGACTAGCGGGGGAGAGACCCAGTACTTC. Translation: CASSPRTSGGETQYF.

This chain joins TRBV10-1 and TRBJ2-3, with 7 positions matching TRBD2. The V gene end was trimmed by 4 bases and the J gene end by 2 bases; junction bases not matched to a gene: 6. The CDR3 covers 15 residues. Germline values: CDR1 WNHNN, CDR2 SYGVQD (reference sequence). CDR3 bases: TGCGCCAGCAGTGTTGGAAGCGGGACCACAGATACGCAGTATTTT. Its protein product is CASSVGSGTTDTQYF.

This clone appeared a single time. The same CDR3 can be traced to other DNA sequences in this sample. The DNA of the CDR3 is TGTGCCAGCAGCTTGAGCGGGCTCACAGATACGCAGTATTTT. Its protein is CASSLSGLTDTQYF. The chain recombines TRBV7-2 with TRBJ2-3, with a tentative D call TRBD2 (6 bases). The CDR3 consists of 14 residues. Trimming left V 3 bases short and J 2 bases short, with 9 bases between. CDR1 and CDR2 (germline): SGHTA, FQGNSA.

The chain has TRBV6-1 and TRBJ2-3; 10 positions match TRBD2. Unmatched junction bases numbered 8, after V lost 7 bases and J lost 4 bases. Looked up from germline, CDR1 is MNHNS and CDR2 is SASEGT. CDR3 length: 15 amino acids. CDR3 coding DNA: TGTGCCAGCACTCCAGCGGGAGGGAGCCCAGATACGCAGTATTTT. This codes for CASTPAGGSPDTQYF.